This T cell receptor (beta chain) was observed in a study of blood T cell repertoires in COVID-19. Study information: Samples taken during acute and convalescent COVID-19 were collected in the United States, Italy and Spain. The cDNA or gDNA used as material had been derived from T cells, B-cell-depleted T cells, or PBMCs.

The age range of participants was about 18 to 100 years, with residence in fewer than 25 US areas. All recovered Cohort 3 donors got two negative PCRs, got clearance, or saw symptom resolution. Method: immunoSEQ multiplex PCR; TCRdb's copy keeps in-frame clones and lacks some. The sample carries around 480,000 clones, roughly nine tenths recorded once. This receptor was identified in a woman aged 18-29 years who had recovered from COVID-19. The sequencing sample was made of PBMCs or T cells enriched from blood (not recorded which).

This CDR3 is CASTYSVVSSYNEQFF. CDR3 DNA: TGTGCCAGCACCTATAGCGTGGTGAGCTCCTACAATGAGCAGTTCTTC. This chain uses TRBV2 with TRBJ2-1; maybe TRBD2 (5 bases). CDR1 is SNHLY, CDR2 FYNNEI, per germline. The length of the CDR3 is 16 residues. Trimming pared 7 bases from V and 0 bases from J, leaving 16 bases between.